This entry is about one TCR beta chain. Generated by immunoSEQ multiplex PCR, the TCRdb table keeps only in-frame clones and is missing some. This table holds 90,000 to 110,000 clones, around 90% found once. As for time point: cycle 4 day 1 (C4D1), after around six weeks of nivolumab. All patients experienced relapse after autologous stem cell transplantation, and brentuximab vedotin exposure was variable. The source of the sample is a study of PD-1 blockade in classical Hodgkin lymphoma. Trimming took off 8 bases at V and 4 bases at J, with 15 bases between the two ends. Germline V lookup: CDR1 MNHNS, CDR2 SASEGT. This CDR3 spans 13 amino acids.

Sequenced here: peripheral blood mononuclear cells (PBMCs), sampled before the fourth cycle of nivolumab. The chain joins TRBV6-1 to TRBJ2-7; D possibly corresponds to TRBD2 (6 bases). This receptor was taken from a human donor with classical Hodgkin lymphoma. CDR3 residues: CASDSREPYEQYF. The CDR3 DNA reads TGTGCCAGCGATAGCCGGGAGCCATACGAGCAGTACTTC.